This note documents a single TCR beta chain sequence. Its target is unknown. The CDR3 covers 13 residues. Germline V gene sequence: CDR1 SGHNT, CDR2 YYREEE (reference sequence). V shed 2 bases and J shed 2 bases, with 8 bases lying between them. The record originates from a study of cytomegalovirus exposure and HLA in healthy donors. The study's findings and limits: Presence/absence analyses took donor sequencing depth as roughly uniform. After further analysis at a later stage, 16,951 TCR beta sequences were associated with HLA alleles at 0.05 false discovery rate.

Amplification used 60 Vbeta primers and 13 Jbeta primers. Generated by immunoSEQ multiplex PCR, the TCRdb table keeps only in-frame clones and is missing some. Of roughly 180,000 clones in the sample, 65% to 85% were seen once. The chain carries TRBV5-4 and TRBJ2-7; D ambiguous. What was sequenced was PBMCs. The origin of this receptor is a female donor in good health and CMV-seronegative. The CDR3: CASSLSRTYEQYF. In nucleotides, the CDR3 is TGTGCCAGCAGCTTAAGCAGGACCTACGAGCAGTACTTC.